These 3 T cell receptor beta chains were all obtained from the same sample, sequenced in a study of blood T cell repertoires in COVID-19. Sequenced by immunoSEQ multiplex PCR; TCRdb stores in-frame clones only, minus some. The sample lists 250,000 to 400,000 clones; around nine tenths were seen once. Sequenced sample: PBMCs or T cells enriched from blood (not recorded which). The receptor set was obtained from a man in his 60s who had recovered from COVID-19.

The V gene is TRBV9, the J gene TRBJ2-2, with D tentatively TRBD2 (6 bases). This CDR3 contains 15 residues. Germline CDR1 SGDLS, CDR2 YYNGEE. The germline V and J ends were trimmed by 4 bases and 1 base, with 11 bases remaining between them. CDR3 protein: CASSFSGMNTGELFF. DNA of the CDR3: TGTGCCAGCAGCTTTAGCGGAATGAACACCGGGGAGCTGTTTTTT.

As DNA, the CDR3 is TGCGCCAGCAGCCCTCGGGCTAGCGAAGCCTACGAGCAGTACTTC. It codes for CASSPRASEAYEQYF. This chain uses TRBV5-1 with TRBJ2-7; tentative D call: TRBD2 (6 bases). The CDR3 covers 15 residues. Germline values: CDR1 SGHRS, CDR2 YFSETQ. The V end lost 4 bases, the J end lost 2 bases, and 16 bases lay between the germline ends. Together with reference TRBV5-1 and TRBJ2-7, the CDR3 gives the full variable domain: KAGVTQTPRYLIKTRGQQVTLSCSPISGHRSVSWYQQTPGQGLQFLFEYFSETQRNKGNFPGRFSGRQFSNSRSEMNVSTLELGDSALYLCASSPRASEAYEQYFGPGTRLTVT.

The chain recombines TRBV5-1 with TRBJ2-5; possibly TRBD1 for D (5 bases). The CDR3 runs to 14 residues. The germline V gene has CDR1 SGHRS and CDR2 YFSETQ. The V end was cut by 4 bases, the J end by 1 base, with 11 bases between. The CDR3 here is CASSVQTAQETQYF. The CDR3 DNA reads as TGCGCCAGCAGCGTACAGACAGCCCAAGAGACCCAGTACTTC.